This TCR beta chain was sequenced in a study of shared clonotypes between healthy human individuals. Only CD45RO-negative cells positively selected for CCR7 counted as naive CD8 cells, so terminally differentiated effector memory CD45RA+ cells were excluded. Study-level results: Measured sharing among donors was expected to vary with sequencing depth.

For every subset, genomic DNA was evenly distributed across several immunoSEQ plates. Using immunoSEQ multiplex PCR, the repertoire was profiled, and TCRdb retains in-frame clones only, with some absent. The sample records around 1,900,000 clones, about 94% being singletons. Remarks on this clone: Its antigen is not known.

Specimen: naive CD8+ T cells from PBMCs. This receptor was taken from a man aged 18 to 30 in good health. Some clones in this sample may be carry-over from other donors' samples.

CDR3 in amino acids: CASSVYGAGQISYEQYF. The CDR3 nucleotides are TGTGCCAGCAGTGTCTACGGGGCGGGCCAAATTTCCTACGAGCAGTACTTC. The chain uses TRBV27 and TRBJ2-7, with D perhaps given as TRBD1 or TRBD2 (5 bases each). The CDR3 contains 17 residues. Trimming took off 5 bases at V and 1 base at J, with 21 bases between the two ends. Germline CDR1 and CDR2: MNHEY and SMNVEV (reference sequence).